This T cell receptor beta chain originates from a study of spatial heterogeneity in lung cancer. The overall study: Untreated early-stage non-small cell lung cancer patients, 70 to 85 in total, were the donors.

This clonotype was observed many times. Described time point: blood at routine non-recurrence follow-up after resection. J was trimmed by 9 bases and V by 5 bases; bases with no gene match: 7. The length of the CDR3 is 13 residues. Germline V gene sequence: CDR1 DFQATT, CDR2 SNEGSKA (reference sequence). Each CDR3 protein is one row after TCRdb ran MiXCR on the 5' RACE reads. The repertoire includes 45,000 to 55,000 distinct CDR3 sequences, roughly 12% of them detected once, and under 35% sits in the top ten. V is TRBV20-1 and J is TRBJ2-1; 10 bases agree with TRBD2. Sequenced material: PBMCs, taken at follow-up. The TCR comes from a male donor with early-stage non-small cell lung cancer. CDR3 nucleotides: TGCAGTGCTCTGGCACTAGCGGGACCTGAGCAGTTCTTC. It specifies CSALALAGPEQFF.